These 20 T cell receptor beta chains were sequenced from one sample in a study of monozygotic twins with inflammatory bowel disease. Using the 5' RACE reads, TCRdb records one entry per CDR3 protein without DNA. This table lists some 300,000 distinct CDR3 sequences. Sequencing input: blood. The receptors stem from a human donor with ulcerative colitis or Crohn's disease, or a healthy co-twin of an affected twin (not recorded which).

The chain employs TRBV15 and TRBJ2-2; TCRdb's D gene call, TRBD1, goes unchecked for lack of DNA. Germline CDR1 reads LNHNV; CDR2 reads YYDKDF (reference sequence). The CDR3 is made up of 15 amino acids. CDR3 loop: CATSRDKGAGGELFF.

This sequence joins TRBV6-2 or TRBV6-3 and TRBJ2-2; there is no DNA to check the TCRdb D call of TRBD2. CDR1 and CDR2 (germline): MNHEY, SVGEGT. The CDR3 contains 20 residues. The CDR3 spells CASSFPGLAGGASNTGELFF.

CDR3: CASSYSQGAGSGGELFF. This chain links TRBV6-5 with TRBJ2-2; the TCRdb D gene call, TRBD1, has no DNA to confirm it. The CDR3 totals 17 residues. Germline loops: CDR1 MNHEY, CDR2 SVGAGI.

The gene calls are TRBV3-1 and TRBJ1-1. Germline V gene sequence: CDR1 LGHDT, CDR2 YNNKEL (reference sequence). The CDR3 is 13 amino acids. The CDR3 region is CASSQVAGTEAFF.

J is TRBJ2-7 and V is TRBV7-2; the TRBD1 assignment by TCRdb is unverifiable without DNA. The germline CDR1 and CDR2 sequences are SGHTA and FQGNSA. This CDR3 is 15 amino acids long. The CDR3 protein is CASSLSGLGRYEQYF.

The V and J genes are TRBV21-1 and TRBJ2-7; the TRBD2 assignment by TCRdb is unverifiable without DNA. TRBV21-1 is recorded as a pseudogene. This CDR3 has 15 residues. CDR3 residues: CASSKWGSGVYEQYF.

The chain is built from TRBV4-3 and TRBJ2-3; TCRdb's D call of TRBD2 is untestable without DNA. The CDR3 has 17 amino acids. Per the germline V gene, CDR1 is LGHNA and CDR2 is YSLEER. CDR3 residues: CASSQGTSGRRTDTQYF.

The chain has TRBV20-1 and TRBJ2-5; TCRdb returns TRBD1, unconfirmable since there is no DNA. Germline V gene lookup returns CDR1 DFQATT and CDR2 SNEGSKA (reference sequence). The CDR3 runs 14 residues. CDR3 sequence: CSATPGQGQETQYF.

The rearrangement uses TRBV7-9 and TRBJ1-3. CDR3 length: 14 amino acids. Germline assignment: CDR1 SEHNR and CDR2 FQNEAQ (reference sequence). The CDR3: CASSQIGAGNTIYF.

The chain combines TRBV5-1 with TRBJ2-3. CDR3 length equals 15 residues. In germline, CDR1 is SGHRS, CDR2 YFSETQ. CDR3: CASSLGGGGPDTQYF. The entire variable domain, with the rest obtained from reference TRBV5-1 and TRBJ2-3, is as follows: KAGVTQTPRYLIKTRGQQVTLSCSPISGHRSVSWYQQTPGQGLQFLFEYFSETQRNKGNFPGRFSGRQFSNSRSEMNVSTLELGDSALYLCASSLGGGGPDTQYFGPGTRLTVL.

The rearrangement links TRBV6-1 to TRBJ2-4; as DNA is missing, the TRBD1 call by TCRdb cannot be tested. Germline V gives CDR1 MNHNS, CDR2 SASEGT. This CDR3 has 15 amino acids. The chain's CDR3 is CASTLGQIAKNIQYF.

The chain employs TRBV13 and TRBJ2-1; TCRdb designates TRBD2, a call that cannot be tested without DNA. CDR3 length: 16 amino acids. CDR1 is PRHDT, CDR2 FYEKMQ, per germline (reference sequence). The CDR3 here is CASSLERLAGYNEQFF. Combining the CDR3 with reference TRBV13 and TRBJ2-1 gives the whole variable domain AAGVIQSPRHLIKEKRETATLKCYPIPRHDTVYWYQQGPGQDPQFLISFYEKMQSDKGSIPDRFSAQQFSDYHSELNMSSLELGDSALYFCASSLERLAGYNEQFFGPGTRLTVL.

The CDR3 here is CAWRARGATDTQYF. The V gene is TRBV30, the J gene TRBJ2-3; the TRBD1 assignment by TCRdb is unverifiable without DNA. This CDR3 has 14 amino acids. Germline V gene sequence: CDR1 GTSNPN, CDR2 SVGIG (reference sequence).

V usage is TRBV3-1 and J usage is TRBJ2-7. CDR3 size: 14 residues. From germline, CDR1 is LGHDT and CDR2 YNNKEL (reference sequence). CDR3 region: CASSQETDTYEQYF.

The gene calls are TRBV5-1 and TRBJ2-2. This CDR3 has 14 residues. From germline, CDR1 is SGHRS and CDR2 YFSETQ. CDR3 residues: CASSLGDRTGELFF.

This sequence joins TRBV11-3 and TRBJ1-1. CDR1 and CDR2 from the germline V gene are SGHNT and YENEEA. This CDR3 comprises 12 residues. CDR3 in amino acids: CASGQRNTEAFF.

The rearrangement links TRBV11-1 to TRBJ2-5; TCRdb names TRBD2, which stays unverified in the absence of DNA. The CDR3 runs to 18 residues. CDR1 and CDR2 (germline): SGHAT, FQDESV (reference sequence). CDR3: CASSLAYSSGGNQETQYF.

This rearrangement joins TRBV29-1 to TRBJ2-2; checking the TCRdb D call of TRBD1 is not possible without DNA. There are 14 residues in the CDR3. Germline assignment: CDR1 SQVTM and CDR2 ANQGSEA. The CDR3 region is CSVEEGHGTGELFF.

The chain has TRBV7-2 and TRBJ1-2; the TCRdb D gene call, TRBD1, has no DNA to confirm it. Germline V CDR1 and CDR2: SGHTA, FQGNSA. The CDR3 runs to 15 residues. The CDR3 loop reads CASSPTGRGNYGYTF.

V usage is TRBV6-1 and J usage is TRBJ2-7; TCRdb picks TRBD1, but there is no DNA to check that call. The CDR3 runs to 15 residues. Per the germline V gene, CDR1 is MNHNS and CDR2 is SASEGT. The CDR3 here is CASRPQQGSGYEQYF.